These 2 T cell receptor beta chains share one sample of origin, sequenced in a study of pediatric ulcerative colitis. The method was immunoSEQ multiplex PCR; TCRdb's version includes in-frame clones alone and lacks a portion of them. The table shows 55,000 to 75,000 clones, with roughly nine tenths occurring only once. Material for sequencing was blood. All receptors come from a boy between 10 and 17 years old with severe ulcerative colitis.

The CDR3 nucleotides are TGCAGCGTTGAAGTCCAGGGCACCTCTGGAAACACCATATATTTT. This codes for CSVEVQGTSGNTIYF. The gene calls are TRBV29-1 and TRBJ1-3, with D possibly being TRBD1 (5 bases). Trimming took off 1 base at V and 0 bases at J, with 10 bases between the two ends. The germline V gene encodes CDR1 SQVTM and CDR2 ANQGSEA. The CDR3 is made up of 15 amino acids.

V is TRBV11-2 and J is TRBJ2-7, with 7 bases that match TRBD1. Germline assignment: CDR1 SGHAT and CDR2 FQNNGV. J gave up 0 bases and V 4 bases, and 9 bases lay outside the gene matches. The CDR3 extends over 16 amino acids. This chain's CDR3 is CASSSMTGPSSYEQYF. DNA for the CDR3: TGTGCCAGCAGCTCGATGACAGGGCCCAGCTCCTACGAGCAGTACTTC.